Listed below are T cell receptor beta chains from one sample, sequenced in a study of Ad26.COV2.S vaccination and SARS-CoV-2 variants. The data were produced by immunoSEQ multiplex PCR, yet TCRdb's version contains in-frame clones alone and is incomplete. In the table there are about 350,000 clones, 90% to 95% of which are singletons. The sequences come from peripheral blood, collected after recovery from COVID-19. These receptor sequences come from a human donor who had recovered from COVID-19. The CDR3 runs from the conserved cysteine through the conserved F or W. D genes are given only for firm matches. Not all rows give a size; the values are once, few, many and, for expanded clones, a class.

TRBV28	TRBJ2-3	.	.	CASQGPNTDTQYF	TGTGCCAGCCAGGGGCCCAACACAGATACGCAGTATTTT
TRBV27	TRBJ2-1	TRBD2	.	CASSPGGGPHNEQFF	TGTGCCAGCAGCCCCGGGGGGGGGCCCCACAATGAGCAGTTCTTC
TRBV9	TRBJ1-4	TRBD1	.	CASSVAQGATNEKLFF	TGTGCCAGCAGCGTAGCGCAGGGGGCAACTAATGAAAAACTGTTTTTT
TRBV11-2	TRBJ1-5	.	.	CASSLEGQSNQPQHF	TGTGCCAGCAGCTTAGAGGGGCAGAGCAATCAGCCCCAGCATTTT
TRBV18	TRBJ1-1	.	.	CASSPPGLNTEAFF	TGTGCCAGCTCACCACCGGGGTTGAACACTGAAGCTTTCTTT
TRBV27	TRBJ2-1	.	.	CASSFSGLSGDEQFF	TGTGCCAGCAGTTTTAGCGGCCTCTCTGGGGATGAGCAGTTCTTC
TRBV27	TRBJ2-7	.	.	CASSSQGLAGSEQYF	TGTGCCAGCAGTTCACAGGGCCTCGCCGGCTCCGAGCAGTACTTC
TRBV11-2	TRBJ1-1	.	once	CASRLGGFPNTEAFF	TGTGCCAGCAGACTCGGGGGGTTCCCGAACACTGAAGCTTTCTTT
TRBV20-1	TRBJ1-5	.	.	CSASGGRKTPGVQHF	TGCAGTGCTAGTGGCGGTAGGAAAACCCCAGGGGTCCAGCATTTT
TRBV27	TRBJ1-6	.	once	CASSFTADGSPLHF	TGTGCCAGCAGTTTTACAGCCGACGGTTCACCCCTCCACTTT
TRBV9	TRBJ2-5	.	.	CASSVGNRGETQYF	TGTGCCAGCAGCGTAGGTAACAGAGGGGAGACCCAGTACTTC
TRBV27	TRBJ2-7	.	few	CASSLGSSGEQYF	TGTGCCAGCAGTTTAGGTAGCTCGGGAGAGCAGTACTTC
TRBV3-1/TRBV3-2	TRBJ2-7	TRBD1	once	CASSQPRGYEQYF	TGTGCCAGCAGCCAGCCCAGGGGGTACGAGCAGTACTTC
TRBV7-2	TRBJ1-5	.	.	CASSRHGQPQHF	TGTGCCAGCAGCCGCCACGGTCAGCCCCAGCATTTT
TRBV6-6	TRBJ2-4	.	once	CASSSNGGTNIQYF	TGTGCCAGCAGTTCCAACGGCGGGACAAACATTCAGTACTTC
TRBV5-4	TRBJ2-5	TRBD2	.	CASSGSSSGGGYQETQYF	TGTGCCAGCAGCGGATCCTCTAGCGGGGGGGGATACCAAGAGACCCAGTACTTC
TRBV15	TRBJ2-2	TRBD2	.	CATSRDGGGPNTGELFF	TGTGCCACCAGCAGAGATGGGGGGGGACCGAACACCGGGGAGCTGTTTTTT
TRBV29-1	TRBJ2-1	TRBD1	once	CSVALTGAYNEQFF	TGCAGCGTTGCTCTGACAGGGGCCTACAATGAGCAGTTCTTC
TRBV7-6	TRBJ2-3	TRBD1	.	CASSRGTGTDTQYF	TGTGCCAGCAGCCGAGGGACAGGGACAGATACGCAGTATTTT
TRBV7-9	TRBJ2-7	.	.	CASSLEAGFYEQYF	TGTGCCAGCAGCTTAGAGGCCGGCTTCTACGAGCAGTACTTC
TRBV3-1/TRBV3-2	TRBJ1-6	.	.	CASSQEGTTDLLGSPLHF	TGTGCCAGCAGCCAAGAGGGGACCACAGATCTTTTAGGTTCACCCCTCCACTTT
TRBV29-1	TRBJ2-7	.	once	CSVLSMALGRSYEQYF	TGCAGCGTCCTAAGCATGGCATTAGGCAGATCCTACGAGCAGTACTTC
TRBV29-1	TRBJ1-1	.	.	CSGGRTNTEAFF	TGCAGCGGAGGGCGCACAAACACTGAAGCTTTCTTT
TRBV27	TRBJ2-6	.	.	CASSREGDGANVLTF	TGTGCCAGCAGCCGGGAAGGGGATGGGGCCAACGTCCTGACTTTC
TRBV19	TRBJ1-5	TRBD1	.	CASSIQGEDQPQHF	TGTGCCAGTAGTATACAGGGGGAAGATCAGCCCCAGCATTTT
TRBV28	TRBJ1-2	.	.	CASSSQTGPGDYGYTF	TGTGCCAGCAGCTCACAGACAGGTCCGGGGGACTATGGCTACACCTTC
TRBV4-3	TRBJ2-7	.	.	CASSQGGFYEQYF	TGCGCCAGCAGCCAAGGGGGTTTCTACGAGCAGTACTTC
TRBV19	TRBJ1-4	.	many	CASSIEGRGEKLFF	TGTGCCAGTAGTATAGAAGGGAGGGGTGAAAAACTGTTTTTT
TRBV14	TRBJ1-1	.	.	CASSRVATNTEAFF	TGTGCCAGCAGCCGGGTAGCCACAAACACTGAAGCTTTCTTT
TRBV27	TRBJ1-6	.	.	CASSFPGYNSPLHF	TGTGCCAGCAGTTTTCCGGGGTATAATTCACCCCTCCACTTT
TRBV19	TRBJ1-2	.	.	CASSIRGHGYTF	TGTGCCAGTAGTATCAGGGGTCATGGCTACACCTTC
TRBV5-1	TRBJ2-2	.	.	CASSPRTGLSGELFF	TGCGCCAGCAGCCCGCGGACCGGGTTATCCGGGGAGCTGTTTTTT
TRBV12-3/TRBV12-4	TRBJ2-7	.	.	CASRPGWSYEQYF	TGTGCCAGCAGGCCTGGGTGGTCCTACGAGCAGTACTTC
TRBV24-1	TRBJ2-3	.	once	CATSVGLGVDTQYF	TGTGCCACCAGTGTGGGGCTTGGGGTGGATACGCAGTATTTT
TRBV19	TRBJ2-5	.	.	CASSIAPSQETQYF	TGTGCCAGTAGTATCGCCCCTTCCCAAGAGACCCAGTACTTC
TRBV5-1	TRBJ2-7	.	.	CASSLGEGAYEDYEQYF	TGCGCCAGCAGCTTGGGGGAAGGGGCGTACGAGGACTACGAGCAGTACTTC
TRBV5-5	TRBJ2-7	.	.	CASSLGQGGFYEQYF	TGTGCCAGCAGCTTGGGACAGGGAGGTTTCTACGAGCAGTACTTC
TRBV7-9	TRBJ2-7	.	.	CASSLEYALYEQYF	TGTGCCAGCAGCTTAGAGTACGCGCTCTACGAGCAGTACTTC
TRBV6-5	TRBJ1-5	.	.	CASSYSAGNGQPQHF	TGTGCCAGCAGTTACTCGGCGGGAAACGGCCAGCCCCAGCATTTT
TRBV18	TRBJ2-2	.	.	CASSPRQKQPGELFF	TGTGCCAGCTCACCAAGGCAGAAGCAGCCCGGGGAGCTGTTTTTT
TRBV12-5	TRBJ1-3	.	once	CASGLEIRAGNTIYF	TGTGCTAGTGGTTTGGAGATTCGGGCCGGAAACACCATATATTTT
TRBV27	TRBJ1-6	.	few	CASSLSFTVNSPLHF	TGTGCCAGCAGTTTATCGTTCACAGTTAATTCACCCCTCCACTTT